This T cell receptor beta chain was sequenced in a study of blood T cells in healthy people across ages. Combining a sample-barcoded 5' primer with a J-beta primer mix, a second PCR ran for roughly 7 to 11 cycles. TCRdb re-analysed the 5' RACE reads in MiXCR, keeping a single row per CDR3 protein. The sample has some 850,000 distinct CDR3 sequences, about 26% seen once. The trim removed 5 bases at V and 2 bases at J, leaving 5 bases unmatched. The CDR3 length is 14 residues. The V gene's germline CDR1 is SGHRS and CDR2 YFSETQ. These data were likewise used in another study, on T cells of mothers and their children.

The TCR sequence derives from a boy younger than 18 in good health. Material for sequencing was blood. The chain couples TRBV5-1 to TRBJ1-2, with TRBD1 identical over 8 bases. The CDR3 is CASSIPGGNYGYTF. The CDR3 region has the DNA TGCGCCAGCAGTATCCCAGGGGGCAACTATGGCTACACCTTC.